This T cell receptor beta chain was obtained from a study of long-term antiretroviral therapy in people with HIV. In the study overall: A decade or so separates the oldest specimens from the later 2015 immediate-ART recommendation.

With respect to this clone: What it recognizes is unknown.

The assay, immunoSEQ v3.0, was run at survey level. The repertoire was sequenced with immunoSEQ multiplex PCR; TCRdb's copy has only in-frame clones and lacks some. The repertoire includes 10,000 or so clones, over 75% of them detected once, and about 15% sits in the top ten. No fewer than two post-ART and no fewer than one pre-ART PBMC samples existed for each donor. Study observations and caveats: The study lacked data on ART adherence, viral resistance or therapy changes. The blood, collected between 2004 and 2017, was possibly taken under older ART regimens.

Trimming took 7 bases from V and 1 from J, leaving 11 bases between them. Germline-derived CDR1 and CDR2 are SNHLY and FYNNEI. The CDR3 spans 13 residues. The origin of this receptor is a man aged 40-49 years with HIV. The sample consisted of unsorted PBMCs, taken 0.7 years after starting antiretroviral therapy. The chain recombines TRBV2 with TRBJ2-7; D is undetermined. CDR3 loop: CASTAMGSYEQYF. Here the CDR3 DNA reads TGTGCCAGCACCGCGATGGGGTCCTACGAGCAGTACTTC.